Presented here are 8 T cell receptor beta chains from one specimen sequenced in a study of naive and memory T cell subsets. Both TRBC1 and TRBC2 were covered by a beta constant-region primer of two equimolar oligonucleotides. Four rounds of PCR amplified the ligated cDNA using nested alpha and beta constant-region primers plus SP2. From the UMI-ligation and nested PCR reads, TCRdb called clonotypes with MiXCR, one entry per CDR3 protein. The table has around 130,000 distinct CDR3 sequences, just over 35% seen once. The sample comprised central memory CD4+ T cells from blood. All receptors come from a human donor in good health.

This clonotype was picked up a small number of times. The chain is built from TRBV29-1 and TRBJ2-5; TRBD2 matches at 9 bases. The V segment lost 0 bases and the J segment 5 bases; nucleotides outside the gene matches: 13. Germline V gene sequence: CDR1 SQVTM, CDR2 ANQGSEA. This CDR3 has 17 amino acids. In DNA, the CDR3 is TGCAGCGTTGAAGATCTAACGCGGGAGGGCGTGTGGGAGACCCAGTACTTC. This codes for CSVEDLTREGVWETQYF. The full variable domain, with the rest looked up from reference TRBV29-1 and TRBJ2-5, is SAVISQKPSRDICQRGTSLTIQCQVDSQVTMMFWYRQQPGQSLTLIATANQGSEATYESGFVIDKFPISRPNLTFSTLTVSNMSPEDSSIYLCSVEDLTREGVWETQYFGPGTRLLVL.

V usage is TRBV6-5 and J usage is TRBJ2-7, with D perhaps being TRBD1 or TRBD2 (6 bases each). CDR3 length: 14 amino acids. V was cut by 8 bases and J by 5 bases, with 19 bases left in between. Germline CDR1 and CDR2: MNHEY and SVGAGI. For the CDR3, the DNA is TGTGCCAGCGCTAAGGGTAGGGGGGCCGACGAGCAGTACTTC. This encodes CASAKGRGADEQYF.

The genes are TRBV6-2 or TRBV6-3 and TRBJ2-7; D remains ambiguous. Germline V lookup: CDR1 MNHEY, CDR2 SVGEGT. The V end lost 3 bases, the J end lost 6 bases, and 9 bases lay between the germline ends. The CDR3 has 12 residues. The CDR3 bases are TGTGCCAGCAGTTATATTGGGTCCGAGCAGTACTTC. Translated: CASSYIGSEQYF.

The chain uses TRBV7-2 and TRBJ2-1; 11 nucleotides line up with TRBD1. In germline, CDR1 is SGHTA, CDR2 FQGNSA. This CDR3 comprises 15 residues. J was trimmed by 6 bases and V by 4 bases; bases with no gene match: 5. CDR3 sequence reads: CASSSGTGGGNEQFF. As DNA, the CDR3 is TGTGCCAGCAGCTCGGGGACAGGGGGAGGCAATGAGCAGTTCTTC. The variable domain in full, completed from reference TRBV7-2 and TRBJ2-1, reads GAGVSQSPSNKVTEKGKDVELRCDPISGHTALYWYRQSLGQGLEFLIYFQGNSAPDKSGLPSDRFSAERTGGSVSTLTIQRTQQEDSAVYLCASSSGTGGGNEQFFGPGTRLTVL.

This chain uses TRBV20-1 with TRBJ2-1, with 10 bases aligning to TRBD2. Unmatched junction bases numbered 10, after V lost 6 bases and J lost 2 bases. The germline V gene encodes CDR1 DFQATT and CDR2 SNEGSKA (reference sequence). The CDR3 is 16 residues long. CDR3 protein: CSALRTSGATYNEQFF. The CDR3 region has the DNA TGCAGTGCCCTCCGGACTAGCGGAGCCACCTACAATGAGCAGTTCTTC.

V and J are TRBV2 and TRBJ2-1; 9 bases align to TRBD1. J gave up 3 bases and V 5 bases, and 5 bases lay outside the gene matches. The CDR3 is 15 amino acids. Looked up from germline, CDR1 is SNHLY and CDR2 is FYNNEI. Here the CDR3 reads CASSTTGGVYNEQFF. CDR3 in DNA: TGTGCCAGCAGTACTACAGGGGGCGTCTACAATGAGCAGTTCTTC.

V gene TRBV5-6 combines with J gene TRBJ2-6, with D maybe TRBD1 (6 bases). CDR1 SGHDT and CDR2 YYEEEE come from the germline V gene. V was cut by 4 bases and J by 2 bases, with 16 bases left in between. CDR3 length: 17 residues. CDR3 DNA sequence: TGTGCCAGCAGCCAAGGTACAGGGATGGCTGGGGCCAACGTCCTGACTTTC. It yields the protein CASSQGTGMAGANVLTF. Supplemented by reference TRBV5-6 and TRBJ2-6, the full variable domain reads DAGVTQSPTHLIKTRGQQVTLRCSPKSGHDTVSWYQQALGQGPQFIFQYYEEEERQRGNFPDRFSGHQFPNYSSELNVNALLLGDSALYLCASSQGTGMAGANVLTFGAGSRLTVL.

This clonotype was observed a few times. This chain joins TRBV7-8 and TRBJ2-7; 10 positions match TRBD2. CDR3 size: 17 residues. The trim removed 3 bases at V and 0 bases at J, leaving 8 bases unmatched. Germline V gene sequence: CDR1 SGHVS, CDR2 FQNEAQ. Here the CDR3 reads CASSFRGTSVYSYEQYF. CDR3 bases: TGTGCCAGCAGCTTCCGTGGGACTAGCGTTTACTCCTACGAGCAGTACTTC.